Following are 20 T cell receptor beta chains from one sample sequenced in a study of control samples from healthy donors and cancer patients. Assay: immunoSEQ multiplex PCR; the TCRdb copy retains only in-frame clones and omits some. The table has about 160,000 clones, approximately 96% seen once; the top ten hold 1%. The sample consisted of blood. Every receptor here comes from a woman younger than 45 in good health.

This clone was detected once. The rearrangement joins TRBV19 to TRBJ1-4; 8 bases fit TRBD1. Germline CDR1 and CDR2: LNHDA and SQIVND (reference sequence). CDR3 size: 15 residues. Trimming at V came to 4 bases and at J to 8 bases, leaving 9 bases not matched to a gene. The CDR3 reads CASSTGGASAEKLFF. The CDR3 DNA sequence: TGTGCCAGTAGTACAGGGGGCGCCTCTGCGGAAAAACTGTTTTTT.

The chain carries TRBV3-1 (or the pseudogene TRBV3-2) and TRBJ1-5; weak D call: TRBD1 (5 bases). The germline V and J ends were trimmed by 3 bases and 3 bases, with 6 bases remaining between them. CDR3 length: 13 residues. The germline V gene encodes CDR1 LGHDT and CDR2 YNNKEL (reference sequence). CDR3 sequence reads: CASSQGPNQPQHF. CDR3 bases: TGTGCCAGCAGCCAGGGGCCCAATCAGCCCCAGCATTTT.

The V call is TRBV4-2, the J call TRBJ1-3, with TRBD1 matching 9 bases. The V gene end was trimmed by 2 bases and the J gene end by 1 base; junction bases not matched to a gene: 12. The CDR3 sequence is 19 residues long. Germline assignment: CDR1 LGHNA and CDR2 YNFKEQ. The chain's CDR3 is CASSQLSGTGWKSGNTIYF. CDR3 DNA sequence: TGTGCCAGCAGCCAACTTTCGGGGACAGGGTGGAAATCTGGAAACACCATATATTTT.

The chain combines TRBV30 with TRBJ1-4; D unresolved. V lost 3 bases, J lost 6 bases, and 17 bases lay in between. Germline V gene sequence: CDR1 GTSNPN, CDR2 SVGIG (reference sequence). The CDR3 has 15 amino acids. The DNA for the CDR3 is TGTGCCTGGAGATCTACGGGCCTAACAGATGAAAAACTGTTTTTT. Translated, it gives CAWRSTGLTDEKLFF.

The rearrangement links TRBV2 to TRBJ2-2, with D unclear. The CDR3 has 11 amino acids. Trimming removed 7 bases from V and 7 bases from J, with 7 bases in between. Germline V lookup: CDR1 SNHLY, CDR2 FYNNEI. The CDR3 coding sequence is TGTGCCAGCAAATGGAGCGGGGAGCTGTTTTTT. Amino acid sequence: CASKWSGELFF.

The chain couples TRBV2 to TRBJ2-1; 11 bases align to TRBD2. Per germline, CDR1 SNHLY and CDR2 FYNNEI. V shed 6 bases and J 7 bases; nucleotides not matched to a gene: 8. The CDR3 covers 15 residues. The CDR3 loop is CASRATSGRSNEQFF. CDR3 DNA: TGTGCCAGCAGGGCAACTAGCGGGAGAAGTAATGAGCAGTTCTTC. Looking up the rest from reference TRBV2 and TRBJ2-1 gives the full variable domain: EPEVTQTPSHQVTQMGQEVILRCVPISNHLYFYWYRQILGQKVEFLVSFYNNEISEKSEIFDDQFSVERPDGSNFTLKIRSTKLEDSAMYFCASRATSGRSNEQFFGPGTRLTVL.

V is TRBV7-6 and J is TRBJ2-5; D gene ambiguous. With 2 bases removed from V and 5 bases from J, the gap between germline ends came to 6 bases. This CDR3 region has 12 residues. CDR1 and CDR2 (germline): SGHVS, FNYEAQ. For the CDR3, the DNA is TGTGCCAGCAGCTTAAATCCGGAGACCCAGTACTTC. It encodes CASSLNPETQYF.

This chain uses TRBV27 with TRBJ1-6; D not certain. V gave up 0 bases and J gave up 6 bases, with 6 bases separating them. The germline CDR1 and CDR2 sequences are MNHEY and SMNVEV (reference sequence). The CDR3 is 14 residues long. The CDR3 spells CASSLSGVNSPLHF. DNA for the CDR3: TGTGCCAGCAGTTTATCGGGAGTTAATTCACCCCTCCACTTT.

The chain links TRBV10-3 to TRBJ2-3, with 10 bases aligning to TRBD2. V lost 6 bases and J lost 1; bases outside the gene matches: 4. The CDR3 runs to 15 residues. CDR1 is ENHRY, CDR2 SYGVKD, per germline. CDR3 coding DNA: TGTGCCATCAGGAGGCTAGCGGGGGGCACAGATACGCAGTATTTT. It translates to CAIRRLAGGTDTQYF.

The chain links TRBV2 to TRBJ2-7; TRBD2 might be the D (5 bases). Germline-derived CDR1 and CDR2 are SNHLY and FYNNEI. The CDR3 contains 14 residues. Trimming took 3 bases from V and 2 from J, leaving 11 bases between them. CDR3 DNA sequence: TGTGCCAGCAGTGATTCGGGGAAGACCTACGAGCAGTACTTC. Translating gives CASSDSGKTYEQYF. The full variable domain, rest sourced from reference TRBV2 and TRBJ2-7, is EPEVTQTPSHQVTQMGQEVILRCVPISNHLYFYWYRQILGQKVEFLVSFYNNEISEKSEIFDDQFSVERPDGSNFTLKIRSTKLEDSAMYFCASSDSGKTYEQYFGPGTRLTVT.

This clone was picked up many times. CDR3 sequence: CASSHPLDGNEKLFF. The CDR3 DNA sequence: TGTGCCAGCAGCCACCCATTGGATGGTAATGAAAAACTGTTTTTT. The chain uses TRBV3-1 (or the pseudogene TRBV3-2) and TRBJ1-4, with no clear D. CDR1 and CDR2 from the germline V gene are LGHDT and YNNKEL (reference sequence). The CDR3 length is 15 residues. The V end was cut by 3 bases, the J end by 4 bases, with 12 bases between.

V gene TRBV18 combines with J gene TRBJ2-3, with D perhaps assigned TRBD1 or TRBD2 (6 bases each). Germline V gives CDR1 KGHSH, CDR2 LQKENI. Trimming took off 3 bases at V and 4 bases at J, with 20 bases between the two ends. The CDR3 consists of 17 residues. CDR3: CASSPTGGTAGPDTQYF. CDR3 coding DNA: TGTGCCAGCTCACCCACCGGGGGCACAGCAGGGCCAGATACGCAGTATTTT. Looking up the rest from reference TRBV18 and TRBJ2-3 gives the full variable domain: NAGVMQNPRHLVRRRGQEARLRCSPMKGHSHVYWYRQLPEEGLKFMVYLQKENIIDESGMPKERFSAEFPKEGPSILRIQQVVRGDSAAYFCASSPTGGTAGPDTQYFGPGTRLTVL.

V gene TRBV11-2 combines with J gene TRBJ2-5; 12 bases match TRBD2. The CDR3 covers 19 residues. With V trimmed by 0 bases and J by 4 bases, 12 bases remained unmatched. In germline, CDR1 is SGHAT, CDR2 FQNNGV. CDR3 sequence reads: CASSLDWASGRGSGETQYF. DNA of the CDR3: TGTGCCAGCAGCTTAGATTGGGCTAGCGGGAGGGGTTCGGGAGAGACCCAGTACTTC.

This chain links TRBV7-8 with TRBJ2-2; D not certain. The CDR3 has 13 amino acids. V lost 5 bases and J 1 base, leaving 5 bases between the germline ends. Germline V gene lookup returns CDR1 SGHVS and CDR2 FQNEAQ. The CDR3 loop reads CASSPGNTGELFF. CDR3 nucleotide sequence: TGTGCCAGCAGCCCGGGGAACACCGGGGAGCTGTTTTTT.

The chain joins TRBV27 to TRBJ2-4; the match to TRBD2 covers 8 bases. The germline V gene encodes CDR1 MNHEY and CDR2 SMNVEV (reference sequence). This CDR3 has 16 amino acids. Trimming took 5 bases from V and 4 from J; bases not matched to a gene: 10. CDR3 DNA sequence: TGTGCCAGCAGTCCTTTAGGTAGCGGGAATAAAAACATTCAGTACTTC. This codes for CASSPLGSGNKNIQYF.

The V call is TRBV5-3, the J call TRBJ2-7; D is undetermined. TRBV5-3 is designated an ORF whose function remains uncertain. This CDR3 has 15 amino acids. Trimming stripped 4 bases from V and 6 bases from J, with 20 bases between. The CDR3 loop is CARSPASTEKVEQYF. In DNA form, the CDR3 reads TGTGCCAGAAGCCCGGCGTCCACGGAAAAGGTCGAGCAGTACTTC.

V and J are TRBV2 and TRBJ2-2; D gene uncertain. Per germline, CDR1 SNHLY and CDR2 FYNNEI. V was cut by 4 bases and J by 5 bases, with 11 bases left in between. This CDR3 region has 14 residues. The DNA of the CDR3 is TGTGCCAGCAGTGGTTTCGGCAGGACCGGGGAGCTGTTTTTT. As protein: CASSGFGRTGELFF.

This chain joins TRBV28 and TRBJ1-5; D is perhaps TRBD1 (5 bases). The CDR3 contains 12 residues. V lost 7 bases, J lost 7 bases, and 11 bases lay in between. Germline V CDR1 and CDR2: MDHEN, SYDVKM. CDR3 nucleotide sequence: TGTGCCAGCACCCGGGGCCCACAGCCCCAGCATTTT. This codes for CASTRGPQPQHF.

The chain couples TRBV11-2 to TRBJ2-1; the D gene is possibly TRBD2 (6 bases). V shed 1 base and J shed 2 bases, with 12 bases lying between them. The CDR3 length is 16 residues. Per germline, CDR1 SGHAT and CDR2 FQNNGV. CDR3 DNA sequence: TGTGCCAGCAGCTTAGCCCCCGGACTACCCTACAATGAGCAGTTCTTC. This codes for CASSLAPGLPYNEQFF.

J is TRBJ2-5 and V is TRBV2; D is unclear. Germline assignment: CDR1 SNHLY and CDR2 FYNNEI. The CDR3 totals 15 residues. V lost 6 bases to trimming and J lost 2 bases, with 16 bases between them. The CDR3, as DNA: TGTGCCAGCAGCGTCGGCGCGAGGATACAAGAGACCCAGTACTTC. The encoded protein is CASSVGARIQETQYF. The full variable domain, completed using reference TRBV2 and TRBJ2-5, is EPEVTQTPSHQVTQMGQEVILRCVPISNHLYFYWYRQILGQKVEFLVSFYNNEISEKSEIFDDQFSVERPDGSNFTLKIRSTKLEDSAMYFCASSVGARIQETQYFGPGTRLLVL.